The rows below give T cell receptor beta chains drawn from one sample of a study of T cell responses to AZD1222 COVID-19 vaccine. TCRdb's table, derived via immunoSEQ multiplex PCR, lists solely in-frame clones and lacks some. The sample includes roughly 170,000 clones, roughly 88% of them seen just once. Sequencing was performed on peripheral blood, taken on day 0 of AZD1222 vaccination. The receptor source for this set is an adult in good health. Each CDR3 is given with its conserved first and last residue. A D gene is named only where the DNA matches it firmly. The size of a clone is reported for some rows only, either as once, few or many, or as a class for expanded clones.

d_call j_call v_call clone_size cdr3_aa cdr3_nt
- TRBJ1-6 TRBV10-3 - CAIRLGDPRDDSPLHF TGTGCCATCAGATTGGGAGATCCAAGGGATGATTCACCCCTCCACTTT
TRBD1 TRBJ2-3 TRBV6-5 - CASSDRGYTDTQYF TGTGCCAGCAGCGACAGGGGGTACACAGATACGCAGTATTTT
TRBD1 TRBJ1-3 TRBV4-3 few CASSPFGQGPGNTIYF TGCGCCAGCAGCCCCTTCGGACAGGGACCTGGAAACACCATATATTTT
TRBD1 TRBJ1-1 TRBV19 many CASSQKGASPNTEAFF TGTGCCAGTAGTCAAAAGGGGGCCAGCCCGAACACTGAAGCTTTCTTT
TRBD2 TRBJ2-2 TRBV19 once CASSTLAGAGTGELFF TGTGCCAGTAGTACACTAGCGGGGGCGGGGACCGGGGAGCTGTTTTTT
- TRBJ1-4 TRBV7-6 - CASSPGAGREKLFF TGTGCCAGCAGCCCCGGTGCGGGGAGAGAAAAACTGTTTTTT
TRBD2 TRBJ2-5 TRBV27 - CASSPTSGGRETQYF TGTGCCAGCAGCCCGACTAGCGGAGGGCGGGAGACCCAGTACTTC
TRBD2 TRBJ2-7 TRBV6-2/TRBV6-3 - CASSYSASGGAKQYF TGTGCCAGCAGTTACTCCGCTAGCGGGGGGGCCAAGCAGTACTTC
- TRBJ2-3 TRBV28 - CASSFGGQATDTQYF TGTGCCAGCAGTTTTGGGGGGCAGGCCACAGATACGCAGTATTTT
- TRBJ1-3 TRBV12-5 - CASDRGQGPGRGGNTIYF TGTGCTAGTGATCGGGGGCAGGGGCCTGGCAGGGGAGGAAACACCATATATTTT
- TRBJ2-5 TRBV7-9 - CASSWGRPYPIETQYF TGTGCCAGCAGCTGGGGAAGACCGTACCCGATAGAGACCCAGTACTTC
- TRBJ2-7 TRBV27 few CASSLSAAGNFYEQYF TGTGCCAGCAGTCTATCGGCCGCGGGGAACTTCTACGAGCAGTACTTC
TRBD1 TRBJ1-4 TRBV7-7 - CASSVGQGVNEKLFF TGTGCTAGCAGCGTAGGACAGGGGGTTAATGAAAAACTGTTTTTT
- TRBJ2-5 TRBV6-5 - CASRDRGVQETQYF TGTGCCAGCAGGGACAGAGGAGTTCAAGAGACCCAGTACTTC
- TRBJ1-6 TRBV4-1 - CASSAPSGRGNSPLHF TGCGCCAGCAGCGCGCCCTCAGGCCGTGGGAATTCACCCCTCCACTTT
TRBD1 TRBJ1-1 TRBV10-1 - CASRGQGNTEAFF TGCGCCAGCAGGGGACAGGGGAACACTGAAGCTTTCTTT
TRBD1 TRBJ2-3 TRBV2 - CATGDSSGTDTQYF TGTGCCACAGGGGACAGCTCGGGTACAGATACGCAGTATTTT
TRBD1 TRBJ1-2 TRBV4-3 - CASSQDRTGGGNGYTF TGCGCCAGCAGCCAAGATCGAACAGGGGGAGGAAATGGCTACACCTTC
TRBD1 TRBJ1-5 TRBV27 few CARGTGDSNQPQHF TGTGCCAGGGGGACAGGGGATAGCAATCAGCCCCAGCATTTT
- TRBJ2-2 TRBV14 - CASSQGGARGTGELFF TGTGCCAGCAGCCAAGGGGGGGCGCGTGGCACCGGGGAGCTGTTTTTT
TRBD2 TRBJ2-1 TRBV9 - CASSRMTSGRNEQFF TGTGCCAGCAGCCGTATGACTAGCGGGAGGAATGAGCAGTTCTTC
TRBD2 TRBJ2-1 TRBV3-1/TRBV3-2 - CASSQGVSGSGAYNEQFF TGTGCCAGCAGCCAAGGCGTTAGCGGGAGTGGGGCCTACAATGAGCAGTTCTTC
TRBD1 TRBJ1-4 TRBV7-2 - CASSLSGQRNEKLFF TGTGCCAGCAGCTTATCGGGACAGCGGAATGAAAAACTGTTTTTT
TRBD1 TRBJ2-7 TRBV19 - CARSIARGSYEQYF TGTGCCCGTTCAATCGCCAGGGGGAGCTACGAGCAGTACTTC
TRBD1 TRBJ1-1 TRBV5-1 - CATQRGQENTEAFF TGCGCCACCCAGAGAGGACAGGAGAACACTGAAGCTTTCTTT
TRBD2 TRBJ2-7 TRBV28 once CASSLWSLAGGPGEQYF TGTGCCAGCAGTTTGTGGTCGCTAGCGGGGGGGCCGGGCGAGCAGTACTTC
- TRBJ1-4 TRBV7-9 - CASSFFSNTNEKLFF TGTGCCAGCAGCTTCTTCAGTAATACTAATGAAAAACTGTTTTTT
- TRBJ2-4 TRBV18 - CASSPAGRLAKNIQYF TGTGCCAGCTCACCAGCGGGACGGCTAGCCAAAAACATTCAGTACTTC
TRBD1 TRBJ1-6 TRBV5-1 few CASSADRGDNSPLHF TGCGCCAGCAGCGCGGACAGGGGAGATAATTCACCCCTCCACTTT
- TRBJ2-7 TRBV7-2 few CASSPDRRSSYEQYF TGTGCCAGCAGCCCCGACAGGCGGTCATCCTACGAGCAGTACTTC
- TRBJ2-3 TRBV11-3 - CASSLSGRTDTQYF TGTGCCAGCAGCTTGTCTGGGCGGACAGATACGCAGTATTTT
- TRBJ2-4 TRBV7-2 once CASSLAGHIAKNIQYF TGTGCCAGCAGCTTAGCGGGACACATAGCCAAAAACATTCAGTACTTC
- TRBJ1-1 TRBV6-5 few CASREGLGAFF TGTGCCAGCAGGGAGGGACTCGGAGCTTTCTTT
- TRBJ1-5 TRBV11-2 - CASSLGQGVEPQHF TGTGCCAGCAGCTTAGGTCAGGGAGTGGAGCCCCAGCATTTT
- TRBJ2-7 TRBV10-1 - CASSESAGGSYEQYF TGCGCCAGCAGTGAGTCGGCAGGGGGGTCCTACGAGCAGTACTTC
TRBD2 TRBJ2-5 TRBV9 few CASSVGGTSGRKETQYF TGTGCCAGCAGCGTGGGGGGGACTAGCGGGAGGAAGGAGACCCAGTACTTC
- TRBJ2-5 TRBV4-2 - CASSQDQRETQYF TGTGCCAGCAGCCAAGACCAGCGGGAGACCCAGTACTTC
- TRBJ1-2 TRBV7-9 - CASSLGGGSYYGYTF TGTGCCAGCAGCTTAGGAGGTGGCAGTTACTATGGCTACACCTTC
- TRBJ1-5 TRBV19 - CASSLGDSNQPQHF TGTGCCAGTAGTCTCGGGGATAGCAATCAGCCCCAGCATTTT
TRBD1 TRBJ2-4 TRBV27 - CASSSPGQGAIQYF TGTGCCAGCAGTTCTCCGGGACAGGGGGCGATTCAGTACTTC
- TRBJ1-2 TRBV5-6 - CASSFLEAGFNYGYTF TGTGCCAGCAGCTTTCTAGAGGCAGGATTTAACTATGGCTACACCTTC
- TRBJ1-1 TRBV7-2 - CASSLMPGMNTEAFF TGTGCCAGCAGCTTAATGCCGGGCATGAACACTGAAGCTTTCTTT
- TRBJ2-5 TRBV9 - CASSLQHQETQYF TGTGCCAGCAGCTTACAGCACCAAGAGACCCAGTACTTC
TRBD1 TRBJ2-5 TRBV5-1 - CASSLAGRTGEETQYF TGCGCCAGCAGCTTGGCCGGTCGGACAGGGGAGGAGACCCAGTACTTC
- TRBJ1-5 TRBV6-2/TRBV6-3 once CASSYSANRGNQPQHF TGTGCCAGCAGTTACTCGGCAAATAGGGGCAATCAGCCCCAGCATTTT
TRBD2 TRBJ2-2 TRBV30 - CAWSVSGRLTGELFF TGTGCCTGGAGTGTTAGCGGGAGGCTCACCGGGGAGCTGTTTTTT
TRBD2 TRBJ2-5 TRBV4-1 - CASSQLNSGGKETQYF TGCGCCAGCAGCCAGCTAAATAGCGGGGGGAAAGAGACCCAGTACTTC
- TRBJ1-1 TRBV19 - CASSQGGQYTEAFF TGTGCCAGTAGCCAAGGGGGGCAGTACACTGAAGCTTTCTTT
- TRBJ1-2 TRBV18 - CASSPAEANYGYTF TGTGCCAGCTCACCGGCAGAAGCTAACTATGGCTACACCTTC
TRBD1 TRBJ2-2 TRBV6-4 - CASSEQGVGELFF TGTGCCAGCAGTGAACAGGGGGTCGGGGAGCTGTTTTTT
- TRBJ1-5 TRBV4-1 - CASSQELQENQPQHF TGCGCCAGCAGCCAGGAACTTCAGGAGAATCAGCCCCAGCATTTT